This TCR beta chain was recovered during a study of spatial heterogeneity in lung cancer. About the research overall: Beta-chain sequences consistently outnumbered alpha-chain sequences in detection. Within raw reads, each unique TCR and UMI combination appeared on average more than ten times.

Described time point: sample taken at primary tumor resection. Unsorted whole RNA samples from tumor, nontumor lung or frozen PBMC were sequenced. This clonotype was detected ten times or more. What it binds is not known. A unique molecular identifier was attached to every TCR cDNA molecule. Each CDR3 protein is one row after TCRdb ran MiXCR on the 5' RACE reads. The table has around 3,200 distinct CDR3 sequences, about 15% seen once; the top ten hold 70% to 85%. Study results and caveats: Compared with follow-up, resection was when ubiquitous expanded tumor TCRs appeared in blood more.

This TCR was recovered from a female donor with early-stage non-small cell lung cancer. Sequences were derived from PBMCs, sampled at surgery.

The CDR3: CASSDKGIDYGYTF. The CDR3 nucleotides read TGTGCCAGCAGTGATAAGGGTATCGACTATGGCTACACCTTC. The chain is built from TRBV2 and TRBJ1-2; D gene uncertain. From germline, CDR1 is SNHLY and CDR2 FYNNEI. The length of the CDR3 is 14 residues. Trimming took off 3 bases at V and 3 bases at J, with 11 bases between the two ends.